This TCR beta chain was retrieved from a study of blood T cells in healthy people across ages. Study conclusions and caveats: Naive CD4+ cell counts and diversity both ran higher in long-lived than in aged donors.

A word on this clonotype: Its specificity is unknown.

CDR1 and CDR2 (germline): KGHSY, FQNENV. The length of the CDR3 is 15 residues. The germline V and J ends were trimmed by 3 bases and 5 bases, with 16 bases remaining between them. Through a sample-barcoded 5' primer and a J-beta primer mix, a second PCR was run for about 6 to 11 cycles. From the 5' RACE reads, TCRdb called clonotypes with MiXCR, one entry per CDR3 protein. The sample consists of about 670,000 distinct CDR3 sequences, approximately 40% of them appearing once. The rearrangement uses TRBV16 and TRBJ1-1; TRBD1 might be the D (5 bases). The specimen sequenced was blood. The source of this sequence is an elderly man in good health. The CDR3 loop reads CASSQSIVEGTEAFF. For the CDR3, the DNA is TGTGCCAGCAGCCAGTCTATCGTCGAGGGGACTGAAGCTTTCTTT.